This T cell receptor (beta chain) appears in the sequencing data of a study of T-cell memory formation after mild COVID-19. J gave up 9 bases and V 5 bases, and 3 bases lay outside the gene matches. The CDR3 extends over 14 amino acids. The V gene's germline CDR1 is LGHNA and CDR2 YSLEER. Constant-segment-primed 5'RACE gave TCR alpha and TCR beta cDNA libraries with sample barcodes and UMIs. TCRdb processed the 5' RACE reads anew with MiXCR; each CDR3 protein has one entry. The table shows under 600,000 distinct CDR3 sequences, with about 20% occurring only once. The source material was PBMCs or a T cell subset sorted from them (not recorded which). The sequence derives from an adult woman who had mild COVID-19 (a few samples of this study predate the infection). Cell type and time point are not known. The V gene is TRBV4-3, the J gene TRBJ2-1; 14 positions agree with TRBD2. The CDR3 reads CASSYGLAGGEQFF. CDR3 bases: TGCGCCAGCAGCTACGGACTAGCGGGAGGTGAGCAGTTCTTC.